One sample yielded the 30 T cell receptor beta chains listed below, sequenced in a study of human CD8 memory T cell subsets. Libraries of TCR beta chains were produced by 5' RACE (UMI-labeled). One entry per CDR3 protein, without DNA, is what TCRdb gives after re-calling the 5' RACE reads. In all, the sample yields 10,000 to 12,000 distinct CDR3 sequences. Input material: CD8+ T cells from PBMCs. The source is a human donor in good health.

CDR3 residues: CASSQVEGAQYF. This rearrangement joins TRBV3-1 to TRBJ2-5. The CDR3 covers 12 residues. Germline-derived CDR1 and CDR2 are LGHDT and YNNKEL (reference sequence).

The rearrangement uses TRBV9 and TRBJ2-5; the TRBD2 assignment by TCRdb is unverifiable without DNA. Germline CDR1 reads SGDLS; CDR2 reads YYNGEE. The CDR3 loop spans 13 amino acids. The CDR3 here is CASSELAEETQYF.

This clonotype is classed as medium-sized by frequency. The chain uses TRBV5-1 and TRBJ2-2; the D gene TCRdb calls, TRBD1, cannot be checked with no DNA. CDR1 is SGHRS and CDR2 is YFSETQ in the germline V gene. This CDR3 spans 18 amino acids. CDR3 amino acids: CASSPARETRPNTGELFF.

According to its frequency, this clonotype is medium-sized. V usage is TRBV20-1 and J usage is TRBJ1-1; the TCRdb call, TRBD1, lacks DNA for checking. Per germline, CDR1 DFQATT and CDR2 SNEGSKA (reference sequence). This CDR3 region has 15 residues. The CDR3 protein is CSARDSRSPGFKAFF.

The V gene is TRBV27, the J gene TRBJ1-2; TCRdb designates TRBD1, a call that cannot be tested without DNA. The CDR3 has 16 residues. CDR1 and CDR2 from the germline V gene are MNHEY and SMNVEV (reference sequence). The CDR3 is CASSPILGPKNYGYTF.

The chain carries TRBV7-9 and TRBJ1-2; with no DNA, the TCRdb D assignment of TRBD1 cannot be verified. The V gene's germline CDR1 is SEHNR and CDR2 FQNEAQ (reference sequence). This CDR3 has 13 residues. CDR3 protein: CASSSTTGGGYTF. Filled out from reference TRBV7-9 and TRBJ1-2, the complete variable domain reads DTGVSQNPRHKITKRGQNVTFRCDPISEHNRLYWYRQTLGQGPEFLTYFQNEAQLEKSRLLSDRFSAERPKGSFSTLEIQRTEQGDSAMYLCASSSTTGGGYTFGSGTRLTVV.

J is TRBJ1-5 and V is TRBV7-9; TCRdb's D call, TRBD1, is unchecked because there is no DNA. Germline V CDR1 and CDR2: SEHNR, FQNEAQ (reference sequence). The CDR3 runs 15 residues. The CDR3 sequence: CASSAGTDDNQPQHF.

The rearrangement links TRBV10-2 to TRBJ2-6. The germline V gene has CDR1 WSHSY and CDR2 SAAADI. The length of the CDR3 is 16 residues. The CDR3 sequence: CASTSLGSSGANVLTF.

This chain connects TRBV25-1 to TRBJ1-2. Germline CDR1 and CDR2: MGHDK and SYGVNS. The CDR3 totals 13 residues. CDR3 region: CASSQSSNYGYTF.

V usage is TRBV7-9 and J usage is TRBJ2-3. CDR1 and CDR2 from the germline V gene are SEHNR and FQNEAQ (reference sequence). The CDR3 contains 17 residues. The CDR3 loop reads CASSPTLDQDFTDTQYF.

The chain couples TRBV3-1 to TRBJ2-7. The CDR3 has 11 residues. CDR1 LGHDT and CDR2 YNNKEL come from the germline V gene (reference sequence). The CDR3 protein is CASSQGPEQYF.

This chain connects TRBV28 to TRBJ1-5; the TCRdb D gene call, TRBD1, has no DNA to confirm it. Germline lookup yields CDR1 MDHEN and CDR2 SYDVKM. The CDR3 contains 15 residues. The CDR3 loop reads CASSSGQAPNQPQHF.

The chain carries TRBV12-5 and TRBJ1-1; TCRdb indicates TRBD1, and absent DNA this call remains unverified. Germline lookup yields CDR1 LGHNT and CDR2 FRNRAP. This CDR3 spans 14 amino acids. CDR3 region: CASATGQVNTEAFF. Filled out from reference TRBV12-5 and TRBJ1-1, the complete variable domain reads DARVTQTPRHKVTEMGQEVTMRCQPILGHNTVFWYRQTMMQGLELLAYFRNRAPLDDSGMPKDRFSAEMPDATLATLKIQPSEPRDSAVYFCASATGQVNTEAFFGQGTRLTVV.

The CDR3 is CASSPQSDGETQYF. This chain joins TRBV4-3 and TRBJ2-5. Germline V gives CDR1 LGHNA, CDR2 YSLEER. The CDR3 loop spans 14 amino acids.

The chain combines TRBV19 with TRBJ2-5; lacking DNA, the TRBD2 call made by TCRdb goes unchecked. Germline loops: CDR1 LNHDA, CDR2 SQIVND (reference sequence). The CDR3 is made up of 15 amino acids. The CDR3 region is CASRALLGRSETQYF.

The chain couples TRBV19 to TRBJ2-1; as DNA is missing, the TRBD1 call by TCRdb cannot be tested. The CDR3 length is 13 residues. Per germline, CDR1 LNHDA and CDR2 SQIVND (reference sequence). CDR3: CASGQGNYNEQFF.

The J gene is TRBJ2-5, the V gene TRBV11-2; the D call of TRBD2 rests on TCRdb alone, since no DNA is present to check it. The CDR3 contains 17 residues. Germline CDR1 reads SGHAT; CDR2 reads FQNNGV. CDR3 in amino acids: CASSIGTSGSYFETQYF.

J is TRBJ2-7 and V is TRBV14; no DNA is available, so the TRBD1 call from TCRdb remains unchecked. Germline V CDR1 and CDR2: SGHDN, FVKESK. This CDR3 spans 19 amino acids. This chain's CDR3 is CASSQGRRQGVRSSYEQYF.

The CDR3: CASSQDAAGNTIYF. The chain recombines TRBV4-1 with TRBJ1-3. Germline CDR1 MGHRA, CDR2 YSYEKL. The CDR3 is made up of 14 amino acids.

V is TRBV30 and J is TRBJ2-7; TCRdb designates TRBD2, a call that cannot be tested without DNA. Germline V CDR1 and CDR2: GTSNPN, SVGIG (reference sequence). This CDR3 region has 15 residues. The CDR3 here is CAWSEGQTFGIEQYF.

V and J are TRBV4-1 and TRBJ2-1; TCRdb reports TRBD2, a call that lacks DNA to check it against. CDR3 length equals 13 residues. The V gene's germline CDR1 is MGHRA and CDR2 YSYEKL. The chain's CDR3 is CASSQTLSLVQFF.

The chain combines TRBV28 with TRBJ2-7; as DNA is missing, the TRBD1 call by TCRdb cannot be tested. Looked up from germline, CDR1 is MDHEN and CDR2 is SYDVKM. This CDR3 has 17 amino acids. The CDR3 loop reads CASSFLPSGTGAYEQYF.

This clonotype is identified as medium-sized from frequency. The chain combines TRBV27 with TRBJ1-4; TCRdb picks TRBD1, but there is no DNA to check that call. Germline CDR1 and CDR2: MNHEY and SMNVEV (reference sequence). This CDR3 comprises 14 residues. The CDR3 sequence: CASSLTPGFGKLFF.

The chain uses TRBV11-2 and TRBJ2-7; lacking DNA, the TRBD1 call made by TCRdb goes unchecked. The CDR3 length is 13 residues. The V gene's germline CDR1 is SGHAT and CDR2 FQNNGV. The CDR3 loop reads CASSLGTGSEQYF.

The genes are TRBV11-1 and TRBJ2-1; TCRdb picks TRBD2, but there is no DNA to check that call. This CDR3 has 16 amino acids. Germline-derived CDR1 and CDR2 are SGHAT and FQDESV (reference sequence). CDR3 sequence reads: CASSSPGASGSYEQFF.

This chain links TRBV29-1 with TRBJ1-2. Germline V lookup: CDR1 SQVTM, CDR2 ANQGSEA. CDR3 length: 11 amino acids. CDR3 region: CSLGRRDGYTF. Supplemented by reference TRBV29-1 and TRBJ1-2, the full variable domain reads SAVISQKPSRDICQRGTSLTIQCQVDSQVTMMFWYRQQPGQSLTLIATANQGSEATYESGFVIDKFPISRPNLTFSTLTVSNMSPEDSSIYLCSLGRRDGYTFGSGTRLTVV.

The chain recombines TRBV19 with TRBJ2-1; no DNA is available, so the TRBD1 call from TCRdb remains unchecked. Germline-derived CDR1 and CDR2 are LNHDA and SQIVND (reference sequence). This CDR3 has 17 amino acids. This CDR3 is CASSRTPDRLYYNEQFF.

The CDR3 sequence is CASTTGNTEAFF. The chain links TRBV28 to TRBJ1-1. The CDR3 runs 12 residues. The germline gives CDR1 MDHEN, CDR2 SYDVKM.

The chain's CDR3 is CSVETRGLEKLANYGYTF. This sequence joins TRBV29-1 and TRBJ1-2; absent DNA, TCRdb's TRBD1 call cannot be checked. In germline, CDR1 is SQVTM, CDR2 ANQGSEA. This CDR3 has 18 amino acids.

CDR3 in amino acids: CASSGGVKAGYGYTF. The chain recombines TRBV9 with TRBJ1-2. From germline, CDR1 is SGDLS and CDR2 YYNGEE. The CDR3 contains 15 residues.